This T cell receptor (beta chain) is drawn from a study of patients and donors after allogeneic stem cell transplantation. With respect to this clonotype: A read error may account for a junction end that differs from germline.

TCRdb processed the RT-PCR reads anew with MiXCR; each CDR3 protein has one entry. The table has about 96,000 distinct CDR3 sequences, about 48% seen once; the top ten hold roughly two thirds. The sequence came from a human donor who was either an allogeneic HSCT recipient or a stem cell or donor lymphocyte infusion donor (not recorded which). It is not recorded whose cells these are; they may come from a transplant donor. Sequencing was performed on blood, either unsorted or a sorted T cell fraction (not recorded which).

The CDR3 here is CASSFTAQGRTEKLLF. The CDR3 DNA reads TGTGCCAGCAGTTTCACGGCCCAGGGGAGAACCGAAAAACTGTTATTT. V usage is TRBV6-2 or TRBV6-3 and J usage is TRBJ1-4, with a tentative D call TRBD1 (6 bases). Germline V lookup: CDR1 MNHEY, CDR2 SVGEGT. CDR3 length: 16 amino acids.